There are a few counts of the clone carrying this T cell receptor (beta chain). Its antigen remains unknown. V lost 6 bases to trimming and J lost 0 bases, with 15 bases between them. This CDR3 is built from 16 residues. TCRdb recomputed calls from the reads with MiXCR, one row per CDR3 protein. The sample includes around 490,000 distinct CDR3 sequences, more than 20% seen only once; the top ten take 13%. The data originate from a study of T cell repertoires in cytomegalovirus infection. Study summary: Carrying CMV and the relevant HLA type showed in public TCR beta signatures. Overall study findings and caveats: The study identified carriers of CMV plus the relevant HLA from cumulative public TCR beta family frequency. CMV-specific HLA-C-restricted TCR beta clonotypes dominated the ex vivo response.

The genes are TRBV12-3 or TRBV12-4 and TRBJ2-4, with D possibly being TRBD1 (6 bases). The origin of this receptor is a human donor in good health (CMV status not recorded). Some clones in this sample may be carry-over from other donors' samples. Input material: PBMCs. The CDR3 bases are TGTGCCAGCAGCCCCGGCCCGGACAGAGCCAAAAACATTCAGTACTTC. Translation: CASSPGPDRAKNIQYF.